This note documents a single T cell receptor beta chain sequence. As yet, its antigen is unknown. The data stem from a study of tumor-infiltrating lymphocytes in primary liver carcinoma. Study-wide points: Tumor top-250-clone fractions significantly exceeded those of blood (p = 0.039).

The V end was cut by 3 bases, the J end by 2 bases, with 20 bases between. Germline values: CDR1 MNHNY, CDR2 SVGAGI (reference sequence). The CDR3 is made up of 17 amino acids. The authors took blood RNA from unsorted whole blood and also extracted germline DNA. Collection of approximately 4.3 milliliters of peripheral blood took place before surgery. The investigators made TCR beta cDNA from approximately 510 ng total RNA, using a constant-region primer. Slightly modified ARM-PCR with three nested multiplex PCR rounds yielded TCR beta libraries. TRBV1-TRBV30 forward primers and a C-beta reverse primer were used in the first two PCR rounds, which each ran for approximately 10 cycles. TCRdb re-called the multiplex PCR reads through MiXCR, storing one row per CDR3 protein. The sample consists of about 310,000 distinct CDR3 sequences, about three fifths of them appearing once.

Source material: peripheral blood. V gene TRBV6-6 combines with J gene TRBJ2-7; the D gene is possibly TRBD2 (7 bases). The sequence derives from a woman aged 25 to 39 with primary liver carcinoma and hepatitis B virus infection. In nucleotides, the CDR3 is TGTGCCAGCAGTTATTCCAGAGAGGGGGGGGGGCCCTACGAGCAGTACTTC. As protein: CASSYSREGGGPYEQYF.